What follows are 26 T cell receptor beta chains derived from one specimen sequenced in a study of blood T cell repertoires in COVID-19. Assay used: immunoSEQ multiplex PCR; TCRdb lists only in-frame clones, some missing. The sample records 200,000 to 250,000 clones, approximately 78% being singletons. Sequences were obtained from peripheral blood. These receptor sequences come from a woman in her 70s with COVID-19, enrolled during active disease.

This sequence joins TRBV7-2 and TRBJ1-5; possibly TRBD1 for D (5 bases). Germline CDR1 SGHTA, CDR2 FQGNSA. The V gene lost 1 base and the J gene lost 6 bases, with 13 bases spanning the gap. CDR3 size: 15 residues. The CDR3, as DNA: TGTGCCAGCAGCTTAGGCACCCCTGGGGCTCAGCCCCAGCATTTT. Translation: CASSLGTPGAQPQHF.

Only one count was recorded for this clone. This chain connects TRBV30 to TRBJ2-3, with a weak D call TRBD2 (5 bases). Germline V lookup: CDR1 GTSNPN, CDR2 SVGIG (reference sequence). V lost 1 base to trimming and J lost 1 base, with 12 bases between them. This CDR3 contains 15 residues. In DNA form, the CDR3 reads TGTGCCTGGAGTGCCGGGATTCGAGGCACAGATACGCAGTATTTT. This gives the protein CAWSAGIRGTDTQYF.

The rearrangement joins TRBV5-1 to TRBJ2-5, with D possibly matching TRBD2 (5 bases). Trimming removed 0 bases from V and 7 bases from J, with 19 bases in between. Germline V gene sequence: CDR1 SGHRS, CDR2 YFSETQ. The CDR3 has 16 amino acids. The CDR3: CASSLGGKSGRGTQYF. The CDR3 nucleotides read TGCGCCAGCAGCTTGGGAGGGAAGAGTGGTCGGGGGACCCAGTACTTC.

The chain links TRBV5-4 to TRBJ2-1; D is perhaps TRBD2 (5 bases). Deletions cut 4 bases from V and 14 bases from J, with 28 bases between. This CDR3 region has 16 residues. CDR1 and CDR2 from the germline V gene are SGHNT and YYREEE (reference sequence). In DNA form, the CDR3 reads TGTGCCAGCAGCCCTGCCACTAGATACGGAGTTAAGGTGGAGTTCTTC. Encoded protein: CASSPATRYGVKVEFF.

Only one count was recorded for this clone. This chain uses TRBV12-5 with TRBJ1-5; D may be TRBD1 (5 bases). CDR1 is LGHNT and CDR2 is FRNRAP in the germline V gene. The germline V and J ends were trimmed by 6 bases and 1 base, with 7 bases remaining between them. The CDR3 totals 13 residues. DNA for the CDR3: TGTGCTAGTGGGGAGGGGAGCAATCAGCCCCAGCATTTT. This codes for CASGEGSNQPQHF.

This clone was observed once. V gene TRBV7-2 combines with J gene TRBJ2-5, with 8 bases aligning to TRBD1. V was clipped by 8 bases and J by 3 bases; unmatched bases: 8. CDR1 and CDR2 from the germline V gene are SGHTA and FQGNSA. CDR3 length: 14 amino acids. The CDR3, as DNA: TGTGCCAGCCGTTTCTCGACAGGGGAAGAGACCCAGTACTTC. It yields the protein CASRFSTGEETQYF. The whole variable domain, filled in from reference TRBV7-2 and TRBJ2-5, reads GAGVSQSPSNKVTEKGKDVELRCDPISGHTALYWYRQSLGQGLEFLIYFQGNSAPDKSGLPSDRFSAERTGGSVSTLTIQRTQQEDSAVYLCASRFSTGEETQYFGPGTRLLVL.

This chain uses TRBV28 with TRBJ2-2; 14 bases agree with TRBD2. From germline, CDR1 is MDHEN and CDR2 SYDVKM. The CDR3 runs 15 residues. The trim removed 6 bases at V and 6 bases at J, leaving 3 bases unmatched. CDR3 DNA: TGTGCCAGCAGGACTAGCGGGAGGGGGGCCGGGGAGCTGTTTTTT. Amino acid sequence: CASRTSGRGAGELFF.

The CDR3 here is CASSTVGQRNTEAFF. DNA of the CDR3: TGCGCCAGCAGCACGGTGGGACAGCGGAACACTGAAGCTTTCTTT. The chain employs TRBV5-1 and TRBJ1-1, with 7 bases matching TRBD1. In germline, CDR1 is SGHRS, CDR2 YFSETQ. J was trimmed by 1 base and V by 4 bases; bases with no gene match: 7. There are 15 residues in the CDR3. Filled out from reference TRBV5-1 and TRBJ1-1, the complete variable domain reads KAGVTQTPRYLIKTRGQQVTLSCSPISGHRSVSWYQQTPGQGLQFLFEYFSETQRNKGNFPGRFSGRQFSNSRSEMNVSTLELGDSALYLCASSTVGQRNTEAFFGQGTRLTVV.

The chain employs TRBV28 and TRBJ2-2; 7 nucleotides match TRBD1. The CDR3 runs to 13 residues. Germline CDR1 MDHEN, CDR2 SYDVKM. V lost 7 bases, J lost 6 bases, and 5 bases stayed unmatched. The CDR3 here is CASTEQGAGELFF. CDR3 sequence (DNA): TGTGCCAGCACCGAGCAGGGGGCCGGGGAGCTGTTTTTT.

The chain has TRBV18 and TRBJ1-3; possibly TRBD1 for D (5 bases). Germline CDR1 and CDR2: KGHSH and LQKENI. Trimming cost V 5 bases and J 0 bases, with 17 bases left between them. The CDR3 consists of 17 residues. The CDR3 here is CASSSLGGAGSGNTIYF. The CDR3 DNA follows: TGTGCCAGCTCATCCCTAGGAGGGGCTGGCTCTGGAAACACCATATATTTT.

This clone was found a few times. The chain has TRBV7-2 and TRBJ2-4, with 15 bases lining up with TRBD2. The trim removed 7 bases at V and 0 bases at J, leaving 7 bases unmatched. The V gene's germline CDR1 is SGHTA and CDR2 FQGNSA. This CDR3 is 18 amino acids long. The CDR3 DNA sequence: TGTGCCAGCACACGGACTAGCGGGGGGGTAGCAGCCAAAAACATTCAGTACTTC. It codes for CASTRTSGGVAAKNIQYF.

The chain couples TRBV3-1 (or the pseudogene TRBV3-2) to TRBJ2-5; 9 nucleotides agree with TRBD2. The CDR3 covers 14 residues. J gave up 5 bases and V 1 base, and 2 bases lay outside the gene matches. The germline CDR1 and CDR2 sequences are LGHDT and YNNKEL (reference sequence). The CDR3 sequence is CASSQAGTSETQYF. CDR3 coding DNA: TGTGCCAGCAGCCAAGCGGGGACTAGCGAGACCCAGTACTTC.

The V call is TRBV18, the J call TRBJ2-1, with TRBD2 identical over 8 bases. Germline assignment: CDR1 KGHSH and CDR2 LQKENI. V shed 3 bases and J 10 bases; nucleotides not matched to a gene: 5. This CDR3 is 13 amino acids long. CDR3 residues: CASSPGLAEEQFF. The CDR3 region has the DNA TGTGCCAGCTCACCCGGACTAGCAGAAGAGCAGTTCTTC.

This chain uses TRBV7-7 with TRBJ2-2, with TRBD1 as a possible D gene (6 bases). With 5 bases removed from V and 7 bases from J, the gap between germline ends came to 11 bases. Germline CDR1 SSHAT, CDR2 FNYEAQ (reference sequence). CDR3 length: 13 amino acids. The CDR3 region has the DNA TGTGCCAGCAGCCCAAAAGGGGGCGGGGAGCTGTTTTTT. This sequence encodes CASSPKGGGELFF.

The chain employs TRBV28 and TRBJ2-7; possible D gene TRBD1, 5 bases. The CDR3 is made up of 11 amino acids. Germline CDR1 and CDR2: MDHEN and SYDVKM. The CDR3: CVTTASYEQYF. CDR3 in DNA: TGTGTAACGACAGCCTCCTACGAGCAGTACTTC.

This sequence joins TRBV28 and TRBJ1-1, with D unclear. The V end lost 2 bases, the J end lost 1 base, and 8 bases lay between the germline ends. This CDR3 is 14 amino acids long. The germline CDR1 and CDR2 sequences are MDHEN and SYDVKM. Here the CDR3 reads CASSLIDQNTEAFF. CDR3 DNA sequence: TGTGCCAGCAGTTTAATAGATCAGAACACTGAAGCTTTCTTT.

The CDR3 loop reads CASSSQGYSNQPQHF. The CDR3 bases are TGTGCCAGCAGTTCCCAGGGCTATAGCAATCAGCCCCAGCATTTT. The J gene is TRBJ1-5, the V gene TRBV28; maybe TRBD1 (5 bases). V was cut by 4 bases and J by 0 bases, with 10 bases left in between. CDR1 and CDR2 (germline): MDHEN, SYDVKM. The CDR3 length is 15 residues.

This clone was counted a few times. V gene TRBV7-9 combines with J gene TRBJ1-5; 7 bases map to TRBD1. The germline gives CDR1 SEHNR, CDR2 FQNEAQ (reference sequence). V shed 0 bases and J 11 bases; nucleotides not matched to a gene: 7. CDR3 length: 14 residues. For the CDR3, the DNA is TGTGCCAGCAGCTTAGCCGGCGCAGGGGGGACCCAGCATTTT. This translates into CASSLAGAGGTQHF. Full variable domain (outside the CDR3, taken from reference TRBV7-9 and TRBJ1-5): DTGVSQNPRHKITKRGQNVTFRCDPISEHNRLYWYRQTLGQGPEFLTYFQNEAQLEKSRLLSDRFSAERPKGSFSTLEIQRTEQGDSAMYLCASSLAGAGGTQHFGDGTRLSIL.

The chain has TRBV19 and TRBJ1-5; 8 bases are shared with TRBD1. The length of the CDR3 is 15 residues. V lost 1 base and J lost 6; bases outside the gene matches: 5. The germline V gene has CDR1 LNHDA and CDR2 SQIVND (reference sequence). The CDR3 nucleotides are TGTGCCAGTAGTATAGGGACAGGGCAGATTCAGCCCCAGCATTTT. It yields the protein CASSIGTGQIQPQHF. The full variable domain, in which reference TRBV19 and TRBJ1-5 provide the parts outside the CDR3, is DGGITQSPKYLFRKEGQNVTLSCEQNLNHDAMYWYRQDPGQGLRLIYYSQIVNDFQKGDIAEGYSVSREKKESFPLTVTSAQKNPTAFYLCASSIGTGQIQPQHFGDGTRLSIL.

This clone appeared a single time. The chain joins TRBV5-8 to TRBJ2-3; a weak D match, TRBD1 (5 bases). The length of the CDR3 is 16 residues. The germline V gene encodes CDR1 SGHTS and CDR2 YDEGEE. The ends were cut back, 3 bases at V and 2 bases at J, with 16 bases in the middle. CDR3 loop: CASSSRRQGLTDTQYF. Here the CDR3 DNA reads TGTGCCAGCAGCTCTAGGCGTCAGGGCCTCACAGATACGCAGTATTTT.

This clone occurred once. The CDR3 sequence is CASSLGPAYGYTF. Here the CDR3 DNA reads TGTGCCAGCAGTCTGGGCCCTGCGTATGGCTACACCTTC. V gene TRBV5-4 combines with J gene TRBJ1-2; no clear D gene. This CDR3 is 13 amino acids long. With 5 bases removed from V and 5 bases from J, the gap between germline ends came to 13 bases. Looked up from germline, CDR1 is SGHNT and CDR2 is YYREEE (reference sequence). The entire variable domain, with the rest obtained from reference TRBV5-4 and TRBJ1-2, is as follows: ETGVTQSPTHLIKTRGQQVTLRCSSQSGHNTVSWYQQALGQGPQFIFQYYREEENGRGNFPPRFSGLQFPNYSSELNVNALELDDSALYLCASSLGPAYGYTFGSGTRLTVV.

This chain uses TRBV21-1 with TRBJ2-5; TRBD1 reflects the table's D call only, with no check against the DNA. TRBV21-1 is designated a pseudogene. The CDR3 is made up of 15 amino acids. For the CDR3, the DNA is TGTGCCAGCAGCAACCGCAGGCGTACCCAAGAGACCCAGTACTTC. Translated: CASSNRRRTQETQYF.

This chain links TRBV19 with TRBJ2-1, with 10 bases matching TRBD2. The length of the CDR3 is 15 residues. Germline CDR1 and CDR2: LNHDA and SQIVND (reference sequence). J was trimmed by 6 bases and V by 2 bases; bases with no gene match: 4. The CDR3 sequence is CASSILSGRANEQFF. CDR3 bases: TGTGCCAGTAGTATATTAAGCGGGAGGGCCAATGAGCAGTTCTTC.

The rearrangement uses TRBV2 and TRBJ2-2; D not certain. V was clipped by 8 bases and J by 2 bases, with 12 bases between them. This CDR3 is built from 14 residues. The germline V gene has CDR1 SNHLY and CDR2 FYNNEI. This CDR3 reads CASRPGVNTGELFF. DNA for the CDR3: TGTGCCAGCCGCCCAGGTGTTAACACCGGGGAGCTGTTTTTT. The full variable domain, in which reference TRBV2 and TRBJ2-2 provide the parts outside the CDR3, is EPEVTQTPSHQVTQMGQEVILRCVPISNHLYFYWYRQILGQKVEFLVSFYNNEISEKSEIFDDQFSVERPDGSNFTLKIRSTKLEDSAMYFCASRPGVNTGELFFGEGSRLTVL.

The chain links TRBV5-4 to TRBJ1-2; a possible D gene is TRBD1 (6 bases). The germline gives CDR1 SGHNT, CDR2 YYREEE (reference sequence). V was shortened by 4 bases and J by 4 bases, with 14 bases between the two germline ends. CDR3 length: 14 residues. CDR3 in DNA: TGTGCCAGCAGCAGTCAGGGGCTCCCCTATGGCTACACCTTC. The encoded protein is CASSSQGLPYGYTF.

The V and J genes are TRBV6-2 or TRBV6-3 and TRBJ2-2, with TRBD2 identical over 13 bases. This CDR3 has 16 amino acids. Looked up from germline, CDR1 is MNHEY and CDR2 is SVGEGT. V shed 5 bases, J shed 7 bases, and the junction held 7 bases outside the gene matches. The CDR3 spells CASSTLAGGPIGELFF. DNA of the CDR3: TGTGCCAGCAGTACACTAGCGGGAGGGCCGATCGGGGAGCTGTTTTTT.